This T cell receptor beta chain was sequenced in a study of cytomegalovirus exposure and HLA in healthy donors. Study conclusions and caveats: High specificity and sensitivity for cytomegalovirus status were reported for the classifier.

As for this clone: Its target is unknown. Other DNA variants within this sample encode the same CDR3.

Amplification used 60 Vbeta primers and 13 Jbeta primers. Profiled with immunoSEQ multiplex PCR; TCRdb holds only in-frame clones, not every one. The sample lists more than 95,000 clones; around 77% were seen once. Sequencing was carried out using PBMCs. This clonotype originated in a woman aged 40-49 years in good health and CMV-seropositive.

The CDR3 is CASSRQGNTEAFF. The CDR3 DNA reads as TGTGCCAGCAGTCGACAGGGGAACACTGAAGCTTTCTTT. The J gene is TRBJ1-1, the V gene TRBV2, with TRBD1 matching 7 bases. This CDR3 spans 13 amino acids. After removal of 5 bases from V and 1 base from J, the junction contained 1 base not matched to a gene. Germline CDR1 is SNHLY and CDR2 is FYNNEI.